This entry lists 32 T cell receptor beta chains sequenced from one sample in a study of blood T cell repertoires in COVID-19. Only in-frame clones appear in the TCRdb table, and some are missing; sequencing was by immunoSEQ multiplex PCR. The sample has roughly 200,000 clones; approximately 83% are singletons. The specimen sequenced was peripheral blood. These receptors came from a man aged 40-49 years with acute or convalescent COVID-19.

This chain's CDR3 is CSVEDRGQGLEAFF. In DNA, the CDR3 is TGCAGCGTTGAAGATAGGGGACAGGGATTGGAAGCTTTCTTT. V and J are TRBV29-1 and TRBJ1-1; 9 bases match TRBD1. Per germline, CDR1 SQVTM and CDR2 ANQGSEA. This CDR3 has 14 amino acids. Trimming removed 0 bases from V and 8 bases from J; junction bases left unmatched: 7.

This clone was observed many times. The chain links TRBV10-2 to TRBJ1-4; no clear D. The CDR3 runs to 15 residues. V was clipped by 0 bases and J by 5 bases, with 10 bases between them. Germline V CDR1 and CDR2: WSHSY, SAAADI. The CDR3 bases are TGCGCCAGCAGTGAGTCGCTGGGAGGGAATGAAAAACTGTTTTTT. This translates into CASSESLGGNEKLFF.

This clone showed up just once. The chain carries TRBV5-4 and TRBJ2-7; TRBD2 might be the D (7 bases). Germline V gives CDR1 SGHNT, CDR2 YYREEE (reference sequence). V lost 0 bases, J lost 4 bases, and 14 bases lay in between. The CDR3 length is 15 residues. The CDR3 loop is CASSLAGGGMYEQYF. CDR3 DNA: TGTGCCAGCAGCTTGGCGGGGGGCGGGATGTACGAGCAGTACTTC.

In nucleotides, the CDR3 is TGTGCCAGCAGCTTGGCGGGAGGGAAAGAGACCCAGTACTTC. It yields the protein CASSLAGGKETQYF. This sequence joins TRBV11-2 and TRBJ2-5; 9 positions match TRBD2. Germline V gene sequence: CDR1 SGHAT, CDR2 FQNNGV. V was clipped by 3 bases and J by 3 bases; unmatched bases: 2. The CDR3 sequence is 14 residues long.

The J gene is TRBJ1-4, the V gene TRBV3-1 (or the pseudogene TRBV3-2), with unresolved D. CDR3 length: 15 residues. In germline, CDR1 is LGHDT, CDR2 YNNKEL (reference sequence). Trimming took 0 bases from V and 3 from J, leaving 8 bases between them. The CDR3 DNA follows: TGTGCCAGCAGCCAAGATTGGGCCTCTAATGAAAAACTGTTTTTT. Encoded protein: CASSQDWASNEKLFF.

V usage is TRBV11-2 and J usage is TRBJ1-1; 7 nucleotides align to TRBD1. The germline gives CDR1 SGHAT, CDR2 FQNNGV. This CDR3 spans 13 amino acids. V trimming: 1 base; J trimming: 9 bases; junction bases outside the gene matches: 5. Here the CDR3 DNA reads TGTGCCAGCAGCTTAGGGGACAGCTGGCAAGCTTTCTTT. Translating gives CASSLGDSWQAFF.

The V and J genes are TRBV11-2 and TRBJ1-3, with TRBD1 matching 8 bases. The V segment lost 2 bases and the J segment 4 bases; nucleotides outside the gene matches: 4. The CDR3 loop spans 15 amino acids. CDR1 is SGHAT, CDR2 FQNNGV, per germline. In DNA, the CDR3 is TGTGCCAGCAGCTTACAGACAGGGGAGGGAAACACCATATATTTT. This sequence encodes CASSLQTGEGNTIYF.

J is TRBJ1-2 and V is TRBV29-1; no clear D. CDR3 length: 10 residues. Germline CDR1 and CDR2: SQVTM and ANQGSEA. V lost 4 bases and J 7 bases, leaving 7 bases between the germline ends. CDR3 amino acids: CSVGAGGYTF. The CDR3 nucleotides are TGCAGCGTTGGGGCTGGTGGCTACACCTTC.

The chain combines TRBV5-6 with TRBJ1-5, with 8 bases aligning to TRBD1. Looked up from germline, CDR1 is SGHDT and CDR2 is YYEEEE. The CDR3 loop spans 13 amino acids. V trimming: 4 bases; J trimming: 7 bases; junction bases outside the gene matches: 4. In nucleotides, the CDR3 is TGTGCCAGCAGCGGTACAGGGGGGCAGCCCCAGCATTTT. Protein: CASSGTGGQPQHF.

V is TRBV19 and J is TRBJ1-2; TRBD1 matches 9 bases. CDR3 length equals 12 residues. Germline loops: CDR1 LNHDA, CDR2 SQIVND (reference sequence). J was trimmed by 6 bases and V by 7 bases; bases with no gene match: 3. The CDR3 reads CASNDRGNGYTF. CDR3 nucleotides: TGTGCCAGTAATGACAGGGGGAATGGCTACACCTTC.

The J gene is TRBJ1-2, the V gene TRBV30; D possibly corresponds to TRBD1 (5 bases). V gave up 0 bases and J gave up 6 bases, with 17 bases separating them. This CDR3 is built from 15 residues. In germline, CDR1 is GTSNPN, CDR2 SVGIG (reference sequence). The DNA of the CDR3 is TGTGCCTGGAGTGTGGTGGGCAGGGCGGCGGATGGCTACACCTTC. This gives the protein CAWSVVGRAADGYTF.

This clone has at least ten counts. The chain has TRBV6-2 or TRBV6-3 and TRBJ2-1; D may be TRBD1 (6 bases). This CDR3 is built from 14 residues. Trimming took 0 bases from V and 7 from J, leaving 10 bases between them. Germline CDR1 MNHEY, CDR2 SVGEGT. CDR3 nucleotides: TGTGCCAGCAGTTACTCGGGGCAGGGGAATGAGCAGTTCTTC. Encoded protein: CASSYSGQGNEQFF.

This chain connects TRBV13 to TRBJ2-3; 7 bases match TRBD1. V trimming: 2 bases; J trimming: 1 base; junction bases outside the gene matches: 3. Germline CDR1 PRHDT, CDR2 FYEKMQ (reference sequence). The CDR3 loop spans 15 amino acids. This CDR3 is CASSLTGAGTDTQYF. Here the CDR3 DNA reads TGTGCCAGCAGCTTAACAGGGGCCGGCACAGATACGCAGTATTTT.

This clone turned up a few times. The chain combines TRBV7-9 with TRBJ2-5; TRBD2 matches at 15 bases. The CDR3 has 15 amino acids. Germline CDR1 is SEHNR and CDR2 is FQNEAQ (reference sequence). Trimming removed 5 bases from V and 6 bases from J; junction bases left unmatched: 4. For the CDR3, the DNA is TGTGCCAGCAGCCGGGGACTAGCGGGGGGACAGACCCAGTACTTC. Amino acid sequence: CASSRGLAGGQTQYF. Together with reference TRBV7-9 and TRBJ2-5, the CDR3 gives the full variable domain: DTGVSQNPRHKITKRGQNVTFRCDPISEHNRLYWYRQTLGQGPEFLTYFQNEAQLEKSRLLSDRFSAERPKGSFSTLEIQRTEQGDSAMYLCASSRGLAGGQTQYFGPGTRLLVL.

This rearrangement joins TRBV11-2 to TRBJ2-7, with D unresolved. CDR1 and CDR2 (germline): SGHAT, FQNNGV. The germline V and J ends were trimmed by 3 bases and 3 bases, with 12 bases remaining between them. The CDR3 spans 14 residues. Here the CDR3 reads CASSFSTGNYEQYF. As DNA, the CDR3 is TGTGCCAGCAGCTTCTCTACGGGTAACTACGAGCAGTACTTC.

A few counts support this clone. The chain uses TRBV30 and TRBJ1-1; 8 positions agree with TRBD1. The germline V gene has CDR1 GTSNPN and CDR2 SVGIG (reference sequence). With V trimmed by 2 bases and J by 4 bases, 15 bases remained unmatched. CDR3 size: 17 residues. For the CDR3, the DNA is TGTGCCTGGAGTACGTTTACCAGGGGGCGCGAGGTCACTGAAGCTTTCTTT. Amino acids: CAWSTFTRGREVTEAFF.

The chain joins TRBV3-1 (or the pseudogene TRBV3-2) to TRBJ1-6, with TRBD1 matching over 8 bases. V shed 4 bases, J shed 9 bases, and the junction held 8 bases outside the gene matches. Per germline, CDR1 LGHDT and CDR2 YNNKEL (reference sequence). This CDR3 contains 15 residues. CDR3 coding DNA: TGTGCCAGCAGCCCGACAGGGGCTACGGGTTCACCCCTCCACTTT. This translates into CASSPTGATGSPLHF.

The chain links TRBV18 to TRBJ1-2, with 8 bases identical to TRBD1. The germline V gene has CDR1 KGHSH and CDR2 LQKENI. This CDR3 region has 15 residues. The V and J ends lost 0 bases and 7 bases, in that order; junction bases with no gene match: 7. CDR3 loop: CASSPPGQGPSGYTF. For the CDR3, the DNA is TGTGCCAGCTCACCACCCGGACAGGGTCCCAGTGGCTACACCTTC.

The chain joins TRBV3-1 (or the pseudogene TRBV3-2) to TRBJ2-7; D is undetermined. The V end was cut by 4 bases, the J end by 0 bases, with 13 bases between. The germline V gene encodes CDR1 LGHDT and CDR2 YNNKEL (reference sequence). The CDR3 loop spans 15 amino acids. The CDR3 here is CASSLSGALSYEQYF. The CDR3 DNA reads TGTGCCAGCAGCCTATCAGGTGCCCTCTCCTACGAGCAGTACTTC.

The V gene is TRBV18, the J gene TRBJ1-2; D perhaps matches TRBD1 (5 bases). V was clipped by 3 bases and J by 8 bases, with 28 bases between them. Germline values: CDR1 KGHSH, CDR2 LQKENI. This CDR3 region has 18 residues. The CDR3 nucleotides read TGTGCCAGCTCACCCACCGGACATATGGGGTCTTTACATGGCGGCTACACCTTC. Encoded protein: CASSPTGHMGSLHGGYTF.

CDR3 residues: CASTATGTFPYGYTF. The CDR3 bases are TGTGCCAGTACCGCGACAGGGACTTTTCCATATGGCTACACCTTC. V is TRBV19 and J is TRBJ1-2; 7 bases are shared with TRBD1. CDR3 size: 15 residues. Trimming removed 7 bases from V and 5 bases from J; junction bases left unmatched: 13. The germline V gene encodes CDR1 LNHDA and CDR2 SQIVND (reference sequence).

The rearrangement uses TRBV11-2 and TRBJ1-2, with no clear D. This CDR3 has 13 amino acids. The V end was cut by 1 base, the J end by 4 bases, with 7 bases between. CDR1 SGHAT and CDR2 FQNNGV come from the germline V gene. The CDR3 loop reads CASSLGGFYGYTF. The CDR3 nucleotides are TGTGCCAGCAGCTTAGGAGGTTTCTATGGCTACACCTTC.

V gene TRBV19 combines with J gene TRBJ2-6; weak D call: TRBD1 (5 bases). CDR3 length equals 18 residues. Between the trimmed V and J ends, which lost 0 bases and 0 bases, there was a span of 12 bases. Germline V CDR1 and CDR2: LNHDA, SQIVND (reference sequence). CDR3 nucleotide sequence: TGTGCCAGTAGTATAGACGACAGTGGATACTCTGGGGCCAACGTCCTGACTTTC. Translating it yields CASSIDDSGYSGANVLTF.

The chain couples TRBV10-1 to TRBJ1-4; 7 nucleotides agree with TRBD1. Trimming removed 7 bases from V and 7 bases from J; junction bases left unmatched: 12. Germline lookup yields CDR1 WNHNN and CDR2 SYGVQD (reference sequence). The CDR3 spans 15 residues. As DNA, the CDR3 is TGCGCCAGCAACGGACAGGACAGGACGCGTGAAAAACTGTTTTTT. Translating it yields CASNGQDRTREKLFF.

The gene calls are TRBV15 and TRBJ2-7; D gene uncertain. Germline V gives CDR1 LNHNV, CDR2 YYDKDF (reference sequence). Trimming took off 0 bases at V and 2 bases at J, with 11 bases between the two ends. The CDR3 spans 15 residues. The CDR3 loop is CATSRDYSLPYEQYF. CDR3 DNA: TGTGCCACCAGCAGAGATTACAGTTTACCCTACGAGCAGTACTTC.

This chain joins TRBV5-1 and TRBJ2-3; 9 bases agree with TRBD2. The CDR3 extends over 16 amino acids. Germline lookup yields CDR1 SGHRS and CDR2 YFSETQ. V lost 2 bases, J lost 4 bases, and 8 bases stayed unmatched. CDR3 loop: CASSLTPGGRADTQYF. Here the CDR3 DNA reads TGCGCCAGCAGCTTAACCCCGGGCGGGAGGGCAGATACGCAGTATTTT.

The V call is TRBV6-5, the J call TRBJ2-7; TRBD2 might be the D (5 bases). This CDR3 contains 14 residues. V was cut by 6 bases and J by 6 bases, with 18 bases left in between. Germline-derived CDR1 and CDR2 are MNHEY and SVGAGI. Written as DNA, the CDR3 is TGTGCCAGCAGGGCCGACTGGTCGGAGGTCGAGCAGTACTTC. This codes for CASRADWSEVEQYF.

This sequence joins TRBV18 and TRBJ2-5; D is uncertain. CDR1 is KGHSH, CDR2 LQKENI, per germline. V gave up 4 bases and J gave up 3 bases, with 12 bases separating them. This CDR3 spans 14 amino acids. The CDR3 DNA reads TGTGCCAGCTCACGCCGCTCTGGAGAAGAGACCCAGTACTTC. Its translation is CASSRRSGEETQYF. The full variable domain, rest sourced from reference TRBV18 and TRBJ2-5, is NAGVMQNPRHLVRRRGQEARLRCSPMKGHSHVYWYRQLPEEGLKFMVYLQKENIIDESGMPKERFSAEFPKEGPSILRIQQVVRGDSAAYFCASSRRSGEETQYFGPGTRLLVL.

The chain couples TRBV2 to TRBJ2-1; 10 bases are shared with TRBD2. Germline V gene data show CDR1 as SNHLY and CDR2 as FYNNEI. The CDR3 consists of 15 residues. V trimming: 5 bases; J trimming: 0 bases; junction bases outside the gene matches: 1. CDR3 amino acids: CASSSSGSSYNEQFF. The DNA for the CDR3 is TGTGCCAGCAGTTCTAGCGGGAGCTCCTACAATGAGCAGTTCTTC.

CDR3 nucleotide sequence: TGTGCCAGTAGGGTGACAGGGGCCGGGGAGCTGTTTTTT. This codes for CASRVTGAGELFF. The chain recombines TRBV19 with TRBJ2-2, with 8 bases matching TRBD1. With 6 bases clipped from V and 6 bases from J, the junction kept 3 bases outside the gene matches. The CDR3 loop spans 13 amino acids. Germline CDR1 and CDR2: LNHDA and SQIVND (reference sequence).

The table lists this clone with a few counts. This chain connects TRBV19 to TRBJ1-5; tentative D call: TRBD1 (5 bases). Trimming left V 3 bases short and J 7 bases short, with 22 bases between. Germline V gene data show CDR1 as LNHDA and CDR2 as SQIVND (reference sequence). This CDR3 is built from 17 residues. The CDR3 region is CASSIGQGLPGEQPQHF. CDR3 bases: TGTGCCAGTAGTATTGGGCAGGGCCTACCAGGTGAGCAGCCCCAGCATTTT.

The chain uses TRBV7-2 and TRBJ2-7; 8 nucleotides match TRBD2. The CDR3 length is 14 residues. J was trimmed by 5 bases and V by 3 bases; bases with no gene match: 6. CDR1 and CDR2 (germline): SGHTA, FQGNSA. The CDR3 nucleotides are TGTGCCAGCAGCTTTAAGCGGGAGAGTAACGAGCAGTACTTC. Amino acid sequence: CASSFKRESNEQYF.